Here is one TCR beta chain with its context. The data derive from a study of blood T cell repertoires in COVID-19. Original processing methods: Amplifying reference gene primers gave estimates of nucleated cell counts. The method was immunoSEQ multiplex PCR; TCRdb's version includes in-frame clones alone and lacks a portion of them. D and trimming come from the DNA, and the V and J calls and clone size come from that table. The sample includes roughly 160,000 clones, around four fifths of them seen just once. CDR1 MNHEY and CDR2 SMNVEV come from the germline V gene (reference sequence). The ends lost 3 bases at V and 5 bases at J; junction bases unmatched: 4. The length of the CDR3 is 13 residues.

Specimen: peripheral blood. This sequence was found in a woman aged 70 to 79 who had recovered from COVID-19. The chain carries TRBV27 and TRBJ2-7; TRBD1 matches 7 bases. The CDR3 sequence: CASSFGRGNEQYF. The CDR3 nucleotides read TGTGCCAGCAGTTTCGGCAGGGGGAACGAGCAGTACTTC.